One T cell receptor (beta chain) is described in this entry. Authors' data handling: Quantification of nucleated cells was approximated via reference gene primer amplification. Measured with immunoSEQ multiplex PCR; TCRdb has only the in-frame clones, and not every one. V and J calls and clone size are copied from that table; D and trimming were computed from the DNA. The sample includes fewer than 250,000 clones, approximately 85% of them seen just once. The sample originates from a study of blood T cell repertoires in COVID-19. At the level of the study: PBMCs, B-cell-depleted T cells, or T cells were the source of the cDNA or gDNA that made up the material.

The CDR3 length is 18 residues. V was pared by 4 bases and J by 4 bases, with 13 bases of the junction left unmatched. CDR1 SGDLS and CDR2 YYNGEE come from the germline V gene. The sequence was obtained from a woman in her seventies with acute or convalescent COVID-19. The material sequenced was peripheral blood. The rearrangement joins TRBV9 to TRBJ2-2, with TRBD1 matching over 10 bases. CDR3 nucleotides: TGTGCCAGCAGCCCGAGATGGACAGGGGGTATGGTCACCGGGGAGCTGTTTTTT. Protein sequence: CASSPRWTGGMVTGELFF.